Presented here are 11 T cell receptor beta chains from one specimen sequenced in a study of OX40 agonist ivuxolimab in advanced cancers. The method was immunoSEQ multiplex PCR; TCRdb's version includes in-frame clones alone and lacks a portion of them. The sample gives about 93,000 clones, roughly nine tenths of which show up once; 0.45% to 0.55% is in the top ten. Sequencing used CD4+ or CD8+ T cells sorted from blood, obtained in a trial of the OX40 agonist ivuxolimab. These receptors were obtained from an adult with an advanced solid tumor such as melanoma, head and neck, liver or kidney cancer.

This rearrangement joins TRBV2 to TRBJ2-1; either TRBD1 or TRBD2 may supply D (5 bases each). Trimming took off 6 bases at V and 6 bases at J, with 18 bases between the two ends. The CDR3 loop spans 15 amino acids. The germline CDR1 and CDR2 sequences are SNHLY and FYNNEI. DNA of the CDR3: TGTGCCAGCAGAGTAAGACAGAAAGAGGGCAATGAGCAGTTCTTC. Residues: CASRVRQKEGNEQFF.

The chain combines TRBV9 with TRBJ2-5, with 8 bases aligning to TRBD1. Unmatched junction bases numbered 10, after V lost 0 bases and J lost 9 bases. Germline CDR1 SGDLS, CDR2 YYNGEE. CDR3 length: 15 amino acids. The CDR3 nucleotides are TGTGCCAGCAGCGTAGTCGGGACAGGCAGAGGGCCCCAGTACTTC. Translating gives CASSVVGTGRGPQYF.

This sequence joins TRBV18 and TRBJ2-7, with 10 bases matching TRBD2. Losses at the gene ends were 2 bases for V and 3 bases for J; bases not matched to a gene: 4. The CDR3 loop spans 15 amino acids. Germline V gene sequence: CDR1 KGHSH, CDR2 LQKENI. Here the CDR3 DNA reads TGTGCCAGCTCACCAGGGGCTAGCGGGAGCTACGAGCAGTACTTC. Its protein product is CASSPGASGSYEQYF.

The table lists this clone with a few counts. This sequence joins TRBV2 and TRBJ2-7; 7 positions agree with TRBD1. Germline-derived CDR1 and CDR2 are SNHLY and FYNNEI. V lost 8 bases, J lost 7 bases, and 14 bases stayed unmatched. The CDR3 has 14 amino acids. For the CDR3, the DNA is TGTGCCAGCGTTGTAGAAACAGGGGCAGATGAGCAGTACTTC. It is translated as CASVVETGADEQYF.

About this clone itself: Other DNA sequences in this specimen translate into the identical CDR3. This chain joins TRBV2 and TRBJ1-2; no clear D gene. The CDR3 length is 12 residues. V was shortened by 1 base and J by 4 bases, with 4 bases between the two germline ends. The germline V gene has CDR1 SNHLY and CDR2 FYNNEI. CDR3 bases: TGTGCCAGCAGTGAAGAAGGCTATGGCTACACCTTC. This translates into CASSEEGYGYTF.

The chain carries TRBV7-2 and TRBJ2-5; 7 nucleotides agree with TRBD2. The V segment lost 4 bases and the J segment 2 bases; nucleotides outside the gene matches: 4. This CDR3 contains 14 residues. Germline lookup yields CDR1 SGHTA and CDR2 FQGNSA. The CDR3 nucleotides are TGTGCCAGCAGCTCACCAGCGGGACAAGAGACCCAGTACTTC. Amino acid sequence: CASSSPAGQETQYF.

The V call is TRBV5-4, the J call TRBJ2-1; 9 bases match TRBD2. The germline V gene has CDR1 SGHNT and CDR2 YYREEE (reference sequence). This CDR3 comprises 16 residues. V gave up 0 bases and J gave up 8 bases; unmatched junction bases: 9. The CDR3 is CASSLGLADPGDEQFF. The CDR3, as DNA: TGTGCCAGCAGCTTGGGACTAGCGGACCCTGGCGATGAGCAGTTCTTC.

This clone was recorded only once. V usage is TRBV25-1 and J usage is TRBJ2-7, with D unresolved. This CDR3 contains 14 residues. Germline V gene lookup returns CDR1 MGHDK and CDR2 SYGVNS. V lost 4 bases, J lost 0 bases, and 10 bases lay in between. CDR3: CASSGVGSSYEQYF. As DNA, the CDR3 is TGTGCCAGCAGTGGTGTGGGGTCCTCCTACGAGCAGTACTTC.

The V and J genes are TRBV7-9 and TRBJ2-7; tentatively, D is TRBD1 (6 bases). This CDR3 comprises 14 residues. The germline V gene has CDR1 SEHNR and CDR2 FQNEAQ (reference sequence). The V gene lost 4 bases and the J gene lost 6 bases, with 16 bases spanning the gap. CDR3 in amino acids: CASSSAPGAREQYF. For the CDR3, the DNA is TGTGCCAGCAGCTCAGCCCCAGGGGCTCGCGAGCAGTACTTC.

Comment on this clone: The same CDR3 can be traced to other DNA sequences in this sample. CDR3 nucleotides: TGTGCCAGCAGCATACGGACGGGGGCTAACTATGGCTACACCTTC. This gives the protein CASSIRTGANYGYTF. V usage is TRBV9 and J usage is TRBJ1-2; D perhaps matches TRBD1 (5 bases). CDR1 SGDLS and CDR2 YYNGEE come from the germline V gene. The CDR3 has 15 residues. V lost 4 bases, J lost 0 bases, and 13 bases lay in between.

The genes are TRBV11-2 and TRBJ2-7; 8 positions agree with TRBD2. The trim removed 5 bases at V and 3 bases at J, leaving 12 bases unmatched. Germline V gene sequence: CDR1 SGHAT, CDR2 FQNNGV. The CDR3 extends over 16 amino acids. The chain's CDR3 is CASSGWIWRGDYEQYF. The DNA of the CDR3 is TGTGCCAGCAGCGGCTGGATCTGGCGGGGGGACTACGAGCAGTACTTC.